The 6 T cell receptor beta chains reported below all come from one sample, sequenced in a study of cytomegalovirus exposure and HLA in healthy donors (dated by TCRdb to the late 2010s). The library was obtained by the immunoSEQ multiplex PCR assay. For the multiplex PCR, a mixture combining 60 forward primers for TCR Vbeta segments and 13 reverse primers for TCR Jbeta segments was used. TCRdb provides this immuneACCESS table in a form limited to in-frame rearrangements. Some clones are lacking; in checked studies, under half of them reflect an unresolved V gene, and why the rest are absent is not known. Here the sample has about 200,000 clones; about 79% occur a single time. The ten largest clones capture about 1.8% of the sample. What was sequenced was PBMCs. Receptors originate from a man younger than 35 in good health and CMV-seronegative.

The rearrangement uses TRBV15 and TRBJ2-7; TRBD1 matches at 12 bases. The V segment lost 2 bases and the J segment 5 bases; nucleotides outside the gene matches: 4. This CDR3 region has 15 residues. The germline V gene encodes CDR1 LNHNV and CDR2 YYDKDF (reference sequence). CDR3 DNA: TGTGCCACCAGCAGACCGGGACAGGGGGCTCACGAGCAGTACTTC. This encodes CATSRPGQGAHEQYF.

The rearrangement joins TRBV27 to TRBJ1-3, with D unclear. This CDR3 has 20 residues. CDR1 and CDR2 from the germline V gene are MNHEY and SMNVEV (reference sequence). Trimming shortened V by 0 bases and J by 0 bases, and 21 bases separated the two germline ends. The DNA of the CDR3 is TGTGCCAGCAGTTTATCTTACAGACGATCTCCTACCGGCTCTGGAAACACCATATATTTT. It yields the protein CASSLSYRRSPTGSGNTIYF.

The chain couples TRBV27 to TRBJ2-6, with a possible D match to TRBD1 (7 bases). Trimming cost V 5 bases and J 0 bases, with 17 bases left between them. The CDR3 extends over 18 amino acids. Germline CDR1 is MNHEY and CDR2 is SMNVEV (reference sequence). In DNA form, the CDR3 reads TGTGCCAGCAGTCCCAGGGGGGTTTCGAGCTCTGGGGCCAACGTCCTGACTTTC. Its protein is CASSPRGVSSSGANVLTF.

The chain recombines TRBV10-1 with TRBJ2-2; perhaps TRBD2 as D (6 bases). Germline V gene data show CDR1 as WNHNN and CDR2 as SYGVQD (reference sequence). Trimming shortened V by 9 bases and J by 4 bases, and 12 bases separated the two germline ends. The CDR3 runs to 13 residues. CDR3 sequence: CASPGLSTGELFF. The DNA for the CDR3 is TGCGCCAGTCCGGGACTTTCCACCGGGGAGCTGTTTTTT.

The V gene is TRBV4-3, the J gene TRBJ2-7, with 10 bases lining up with TRBD1. V trimming: 0 bases; J trimming: 3 bases; junction bases outside the gene matches: 2. Germline V gene lookup returns CDR1 LGHNA and CDR2 YSLEER. This CDR3 has 15 amino acids. The CDR3 protein is CASSQDWTGGYEQYF. DNA for the CDR3: TGCGCCAGCAGCCAAGATTGGACAGGGGGCTACGAGCAGTACTTC.

In regard to this clone: Other nucleotide sequences in the sample specify the same CDR3. This sequence joins TRBV29-1 and TRBJ2-7, with D possibly TRBD2 on 6 matching bases. CDR3 size: 11 residues. Germline CDR1 is SQVTM and CDR2 is ANQGSEA. The germline V and J ends were trimmed by 6 bases and 3 bases, with 9 bases remaining between them. For the CDR3, the DNA is TGCAGCGTGGGGGGTAGCTACGAGCAGTACTTC. Translation: CSVGGSYEQYF.